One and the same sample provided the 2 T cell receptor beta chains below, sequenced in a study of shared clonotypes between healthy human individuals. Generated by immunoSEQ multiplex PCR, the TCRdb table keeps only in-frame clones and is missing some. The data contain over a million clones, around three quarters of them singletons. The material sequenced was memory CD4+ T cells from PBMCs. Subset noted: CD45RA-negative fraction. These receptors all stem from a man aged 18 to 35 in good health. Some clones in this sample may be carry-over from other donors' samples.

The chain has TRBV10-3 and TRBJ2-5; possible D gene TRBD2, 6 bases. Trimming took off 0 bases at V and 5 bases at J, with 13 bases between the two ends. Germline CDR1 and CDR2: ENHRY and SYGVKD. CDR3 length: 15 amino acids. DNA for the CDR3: TGTGCCATCAGTGAGTCAGAAGCGGGCGGGGAGACCCAGTACTTC. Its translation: CAISESEAGGETQYF.

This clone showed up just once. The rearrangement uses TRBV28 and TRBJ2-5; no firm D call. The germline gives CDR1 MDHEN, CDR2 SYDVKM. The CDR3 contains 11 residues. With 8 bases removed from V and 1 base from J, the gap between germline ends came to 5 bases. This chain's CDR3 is CASGVQETQYF. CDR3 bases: TGTGCCAGCGGAGTCCAAGAGACCCAGTACTTC.